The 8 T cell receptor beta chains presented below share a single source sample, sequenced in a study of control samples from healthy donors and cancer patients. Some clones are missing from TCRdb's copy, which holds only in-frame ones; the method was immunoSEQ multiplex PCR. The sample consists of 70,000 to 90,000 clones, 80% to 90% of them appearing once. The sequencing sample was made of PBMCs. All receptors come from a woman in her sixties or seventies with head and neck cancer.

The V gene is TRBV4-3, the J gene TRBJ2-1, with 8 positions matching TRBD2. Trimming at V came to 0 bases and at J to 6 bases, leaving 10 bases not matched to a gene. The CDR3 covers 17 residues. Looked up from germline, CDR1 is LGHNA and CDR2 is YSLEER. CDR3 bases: TGCGCCAGCAGCCAAGAAGTGGGCAGCGGGAGCCCCAATGAGCAGTTCTTC. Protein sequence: CASSQEVGSGSPNEQFF.

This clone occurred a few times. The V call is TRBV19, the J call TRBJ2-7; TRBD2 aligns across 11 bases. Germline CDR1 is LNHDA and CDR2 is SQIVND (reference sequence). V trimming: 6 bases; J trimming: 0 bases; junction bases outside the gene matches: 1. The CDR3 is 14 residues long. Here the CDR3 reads CASRTSGDSYEQYF. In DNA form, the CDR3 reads TGTGCCAGTAGGACTAGCGGGGACTCCTACGAGCAGTACTTC.

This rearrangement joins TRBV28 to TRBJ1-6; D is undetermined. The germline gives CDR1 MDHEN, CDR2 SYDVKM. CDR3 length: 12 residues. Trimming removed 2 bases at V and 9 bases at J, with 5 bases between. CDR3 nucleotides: TGTGCCAGCAGTTTAGAGCCTTCACCCCTCCACTTT. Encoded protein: CASSLEPSPLHF.

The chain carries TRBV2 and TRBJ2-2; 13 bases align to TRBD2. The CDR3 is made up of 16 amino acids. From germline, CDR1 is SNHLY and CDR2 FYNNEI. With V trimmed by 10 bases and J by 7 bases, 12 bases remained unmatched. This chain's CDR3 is CATRRTSGSLGGELFF. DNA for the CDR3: TGTGCCACGCGAAGGACTAGCGGGAGTTTGGGCGGGGAGCTGTTTTTT.

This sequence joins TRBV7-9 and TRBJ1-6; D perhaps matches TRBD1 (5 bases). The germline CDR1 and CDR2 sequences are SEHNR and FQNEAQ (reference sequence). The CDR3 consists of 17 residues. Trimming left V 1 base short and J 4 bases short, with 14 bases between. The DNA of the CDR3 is TGTGCCAGCAGCTTAGATCAGGGTCTGGGTTATAATTCACCCCTCCACTTT. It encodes CASSLDQGLGYNSPLHF.

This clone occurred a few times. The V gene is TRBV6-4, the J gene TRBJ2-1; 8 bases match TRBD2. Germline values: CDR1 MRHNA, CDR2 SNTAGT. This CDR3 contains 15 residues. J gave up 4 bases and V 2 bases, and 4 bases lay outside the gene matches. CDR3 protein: CASSDQAGVYNEQFF. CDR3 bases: TGTGCCAGCAGTGACCAAGCGGGAGTTTACAATGAGCAGTTCTTC.

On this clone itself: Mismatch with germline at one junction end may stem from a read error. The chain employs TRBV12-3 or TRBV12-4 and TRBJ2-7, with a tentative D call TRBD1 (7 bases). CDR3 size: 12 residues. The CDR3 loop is CASSLEGAGWSF. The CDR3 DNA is TGTGCCAGCAGTTTAGAGGGGGCGGGGTGGAGCTTC.

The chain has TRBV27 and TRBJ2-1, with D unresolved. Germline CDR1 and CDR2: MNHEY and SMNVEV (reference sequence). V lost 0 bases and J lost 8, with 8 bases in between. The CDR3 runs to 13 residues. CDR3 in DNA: TGTGCCAGCAGTTTATCGGGTAACCATGAGCAGTTCTTC. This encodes CASSLSGNHEQFF.